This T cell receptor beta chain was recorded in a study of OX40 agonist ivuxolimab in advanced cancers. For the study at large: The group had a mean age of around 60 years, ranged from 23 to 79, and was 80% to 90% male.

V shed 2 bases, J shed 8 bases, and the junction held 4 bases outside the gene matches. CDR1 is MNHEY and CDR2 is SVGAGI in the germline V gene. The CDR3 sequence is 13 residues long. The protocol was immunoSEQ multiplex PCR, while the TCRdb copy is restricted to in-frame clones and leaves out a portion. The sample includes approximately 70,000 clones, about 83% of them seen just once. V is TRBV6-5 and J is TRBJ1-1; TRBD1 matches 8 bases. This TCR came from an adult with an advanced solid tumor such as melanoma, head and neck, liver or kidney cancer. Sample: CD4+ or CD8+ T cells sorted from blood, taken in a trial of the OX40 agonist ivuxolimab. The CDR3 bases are TGTGCCAGCAGTTACACAGGGGGGAGAGAAGCTTTCTTT. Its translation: CASSYTGGREAFF.